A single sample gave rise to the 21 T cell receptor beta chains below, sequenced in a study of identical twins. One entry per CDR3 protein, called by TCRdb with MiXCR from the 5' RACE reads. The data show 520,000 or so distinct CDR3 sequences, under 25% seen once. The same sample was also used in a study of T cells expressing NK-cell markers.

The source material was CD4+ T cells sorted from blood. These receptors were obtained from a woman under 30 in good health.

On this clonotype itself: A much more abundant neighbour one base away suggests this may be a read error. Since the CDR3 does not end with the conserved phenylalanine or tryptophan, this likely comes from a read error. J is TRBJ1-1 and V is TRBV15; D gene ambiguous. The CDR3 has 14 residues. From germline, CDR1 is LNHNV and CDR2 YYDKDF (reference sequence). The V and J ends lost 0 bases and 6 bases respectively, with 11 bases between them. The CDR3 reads CATSREVSGSEAFL. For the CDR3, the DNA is TGTGCCACCAGCAGAGAAGTCAGTGGGTCTGAAGCTTTCTTG.

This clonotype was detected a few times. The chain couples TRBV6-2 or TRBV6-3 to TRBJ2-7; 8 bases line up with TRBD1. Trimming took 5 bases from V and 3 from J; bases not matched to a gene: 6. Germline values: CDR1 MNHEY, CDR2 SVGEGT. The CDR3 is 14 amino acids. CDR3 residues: CASSRPGQVYEQYF. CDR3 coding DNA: TGTGCCAGCAGTCGCCCGGGACAGGTCTACGAGCAGTACTTC.

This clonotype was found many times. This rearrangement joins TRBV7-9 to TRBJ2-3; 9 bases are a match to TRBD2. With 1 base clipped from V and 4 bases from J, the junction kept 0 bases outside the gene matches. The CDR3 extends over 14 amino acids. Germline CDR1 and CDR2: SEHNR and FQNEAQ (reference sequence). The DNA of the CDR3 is TGTGCCAGCAGCTTAGGGACTAGCGCAGATACGCAGTATTTT. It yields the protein CASSLGTSADTQYF.

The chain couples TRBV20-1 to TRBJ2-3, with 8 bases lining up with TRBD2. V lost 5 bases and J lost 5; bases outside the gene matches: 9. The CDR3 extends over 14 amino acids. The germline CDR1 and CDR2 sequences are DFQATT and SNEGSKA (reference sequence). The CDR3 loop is CSAGTRAGEDTQYF. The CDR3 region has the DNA TGCAGTGCTGGGACTAGGGCCGGGGAAGATACGCAGTATTTT.

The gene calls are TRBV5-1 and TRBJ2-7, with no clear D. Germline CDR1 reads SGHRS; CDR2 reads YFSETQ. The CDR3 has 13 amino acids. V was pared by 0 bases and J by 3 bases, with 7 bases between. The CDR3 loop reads CASSLGPRYEQYF. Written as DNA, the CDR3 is TGCGCCAGCAGCTTGGGACCCCGCTACGAGCAGTACTTC.

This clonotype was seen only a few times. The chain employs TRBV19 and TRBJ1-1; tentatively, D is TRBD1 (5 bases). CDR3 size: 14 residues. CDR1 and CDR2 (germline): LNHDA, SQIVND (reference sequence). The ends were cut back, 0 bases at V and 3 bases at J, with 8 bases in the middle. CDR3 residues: CASSIDWGDTEAFF. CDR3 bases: TGTGCCAGTAGTATAGATTGGGGGGACACTGAAGCTTTCTTT.

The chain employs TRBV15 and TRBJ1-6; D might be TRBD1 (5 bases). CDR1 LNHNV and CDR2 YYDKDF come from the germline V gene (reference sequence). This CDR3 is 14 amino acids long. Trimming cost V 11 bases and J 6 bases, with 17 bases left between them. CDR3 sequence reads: CASKSGTFNSPLHF. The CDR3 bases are TGTGCCTCAAAGTCCGGGACCTTTAATTCACCCCTCCACTTT.

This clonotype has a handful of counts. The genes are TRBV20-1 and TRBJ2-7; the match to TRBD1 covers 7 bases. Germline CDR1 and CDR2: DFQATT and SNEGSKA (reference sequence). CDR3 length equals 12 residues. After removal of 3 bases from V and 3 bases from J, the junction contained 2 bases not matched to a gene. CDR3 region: CSASQGDYEQYF. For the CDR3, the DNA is TGCAGTGCTAGTCAGGGGGACTACGAGCAGTACTTC.

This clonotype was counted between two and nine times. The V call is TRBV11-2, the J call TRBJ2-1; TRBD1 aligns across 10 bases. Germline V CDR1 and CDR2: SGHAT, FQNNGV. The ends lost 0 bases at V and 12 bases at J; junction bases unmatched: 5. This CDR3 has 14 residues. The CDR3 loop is CASSLDRDRGTQFF. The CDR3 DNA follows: TGTGCCAGCAGCTTAGACCGGGACAGGGGAACGCAGTTCTTC.

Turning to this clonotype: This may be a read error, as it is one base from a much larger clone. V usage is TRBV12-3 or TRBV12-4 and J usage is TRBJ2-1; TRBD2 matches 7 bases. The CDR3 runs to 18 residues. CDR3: CTSSLRSVGGPIGNEQFF. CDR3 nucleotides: TGTACCAGCAGTTTAAGGTCGGTGGGAGGGCCCATCGGCAATGAGCAGTTCTTC.

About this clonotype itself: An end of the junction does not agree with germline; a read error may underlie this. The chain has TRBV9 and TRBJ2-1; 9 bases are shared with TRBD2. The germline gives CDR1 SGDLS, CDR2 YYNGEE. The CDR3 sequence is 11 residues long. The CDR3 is CASSEGTSLHF. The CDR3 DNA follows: TGTGCCAGCAGCGAGGGGACTAGCCTTCACTTC.

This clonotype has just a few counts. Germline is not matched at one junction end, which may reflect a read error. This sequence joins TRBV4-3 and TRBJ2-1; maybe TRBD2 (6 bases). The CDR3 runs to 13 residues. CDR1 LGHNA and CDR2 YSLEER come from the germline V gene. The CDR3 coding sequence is TGCGCCAGCAGCCAAGACCGGACTACCGGCCCAATCTTC. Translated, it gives CASSQDRTTGPIF.

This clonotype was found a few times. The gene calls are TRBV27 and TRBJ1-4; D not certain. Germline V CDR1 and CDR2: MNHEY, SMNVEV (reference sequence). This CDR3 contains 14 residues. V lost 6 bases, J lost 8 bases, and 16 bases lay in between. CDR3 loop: CASSRRQREEKLFF. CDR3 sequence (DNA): TGTGCCAGCAGCAGACGGCAGCGAGAAGAAAAACTGTTTTTT.

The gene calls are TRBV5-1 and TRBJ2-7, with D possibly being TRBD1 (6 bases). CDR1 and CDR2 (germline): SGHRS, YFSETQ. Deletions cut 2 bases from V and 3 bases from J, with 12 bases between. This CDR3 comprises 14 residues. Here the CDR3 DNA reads TGCGCCAGCAGCTTATGGACAGCGAACTACGAGCAGTACTTC. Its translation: CASSLWTANYEQYF.

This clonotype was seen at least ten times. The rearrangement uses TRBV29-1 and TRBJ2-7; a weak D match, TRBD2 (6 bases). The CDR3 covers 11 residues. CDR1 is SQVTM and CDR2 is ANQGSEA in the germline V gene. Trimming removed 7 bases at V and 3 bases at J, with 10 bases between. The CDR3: CSGGVNYEQYF. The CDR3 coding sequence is TGCAGCGGGGGGGTTAACTACGAGCAGTACTTC.

CDR3 nucleotide sequence: TGTGCCATCAGTGAGTCACCAGAGTCCTACAATGAGCAGTTCTTC. It yields the protein CAISESPESYNEQFF. The rearrangement joins TRBV10-3 to TRBJ2-1; D call uncertain. Per germline, CDR1 ENHRY and CDR2 SYGVKD. The CDR3 sequence is 15 residues long. V gave up 0 bases and J gave up 1 base, with 7 bases separating them.

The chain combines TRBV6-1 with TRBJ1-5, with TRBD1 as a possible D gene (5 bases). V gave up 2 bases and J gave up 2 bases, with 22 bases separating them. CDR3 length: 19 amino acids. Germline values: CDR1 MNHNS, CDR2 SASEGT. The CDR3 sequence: CASSESGGTDIAGNQPQHF. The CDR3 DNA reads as TGTGCCAGCAGTGAATCCGGGGGGACCGATATAGCTGGCAATCAGCCCCAGCATTTT.

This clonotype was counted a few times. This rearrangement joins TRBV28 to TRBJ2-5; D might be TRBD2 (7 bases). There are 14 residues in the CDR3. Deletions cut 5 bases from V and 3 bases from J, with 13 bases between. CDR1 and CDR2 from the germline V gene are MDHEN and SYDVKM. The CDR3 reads CASSQRGGEETQYF. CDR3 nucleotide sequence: TGTGCCAGCAGTCAAAGGGGGGGTGAAGAGACCCAGTACTTC.

The CDR3 region is CASTDWSSYNEQFF. In DNA, the CDR3 is TGTGCCAGCACTGACTGGTCTTCCTACAATGAGCAGTTCTTC. V usage is TRBV3-1 and J usage is TRBJ2-1; D not resolved. The length of the CDR3 is 14 residues. Germline CDR1 is LGHDT and CDR2 is YNNKEL (reference sequence). The V end lost 7 bases, the J end lost 1 base, and 11 bases lay between the germline ends.

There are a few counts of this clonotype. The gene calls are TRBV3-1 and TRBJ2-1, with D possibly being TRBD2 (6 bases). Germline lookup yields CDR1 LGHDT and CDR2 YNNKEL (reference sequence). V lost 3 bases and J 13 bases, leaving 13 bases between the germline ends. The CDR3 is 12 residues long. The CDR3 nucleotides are TGTGCCAGCAGCCAGGGCGGGCGGGGACAGTTCTTC. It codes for CASSQGGRGQFF.

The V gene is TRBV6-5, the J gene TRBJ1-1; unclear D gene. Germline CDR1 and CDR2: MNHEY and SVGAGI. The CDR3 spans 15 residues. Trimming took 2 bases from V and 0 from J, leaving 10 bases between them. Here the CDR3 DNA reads TGTGCCAGCAGTTACAGGGTTAACATGAACACTGAAGCTTTCTTT. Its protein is CASSYRVNMNTEAFF.